The TCR beta chain under discussion was sequenced for a study of tumor-infiltrating lymphocytes in primary liver carcinoma (dated by TCRdb to 2016 to 2017). Background for the entire study: Of the five patients (three men and two women, aged 30 to 69 years), four had hepatocellular carcinoma and one had combined HCC and intrahepatic cholangiocarcinoma. Each sample produced about 3.5 to 8 million productive TCRbeta reads, and read depth showed no significant difference between tissue types. The study combined TCRbeta repertoire sequencing, expression microarrays and whole-exome sequencing across five regions of each liver tumor, with adjacent normal tissue and blood. The tumors of the five patients were staged as T1-T3 N0M0, with maximum diameters ranging from roughly 4.2 to 11 cm. Agilent mRNA microarray profiling was performed on the 25 tumor region samples to relate TCRbeta repertoire diversity to the local molecular phenotype. Technical replicate repertoires showed high reproducibility, with mean shared-clone rates roughly 0.87 and correlation coefficients above 0.98. A total of roughly 35 specimens from 5 patients underwent TCRbeta repertoire sequencing, comprising about 25 tumor regions, 5 adjacent noncancerous liver tissues and 5 peripheral blood samples. Study-wide findings and limitations: Compared with blood, tumors had a significantly larger share of the repertoire taken up by the top 250 clones (p = 0.039). Because only the TCR beta chain was sequenced and unpaired alpha chains were not captured, true repertoire diversity is likely underestimated. Only about 7.5-25% of top clones were present in all five regions of a tumor, suggesting spatial heterogeneity of tumor-infiltrating T cells. With just 4 or 5 patients in the study, the authors point out that the findings should be validated in a larger study. Repertoire overlap was higher between tumor regions (mean roughly 35%) than tumor-adjacent (approximately 17%) or tumor-blood (approximately 14%) pairs, consistent with antigen-driven expansion. Comparison of CD4+ and CD8+ T cell repertoires was precluded by the use of bulk unsorted samples.

This clonotype has a handful of counts. Its specific antigen is unknown. No much larger clonotype is one base removed from it; base qualities were not supplied. Using a constant-region primer and ProtoScript II reverse transcriptase, TCRbeta-specific cDNA was reverse-transcribed from about 460 ng total RNA. Three nested multiplex PCR rounds, following a slightly modified ARM-PCR procedure, were used to build the TCRbeta libraries. Each of the first two PCR rounds ran for approximately 9 cycles using multiplex TRBV1-TRBV30 forward primers together with a Cbeta reverse primer. Sample barcodes and Illumina adapters were attached in a final 25-cycle PCR using Deep VentR polymerase. Before sequencing, amplicons of 200-500 bp were gel-purified using a QIAquick gel extraction kit. TCRbeta amplicons were sequenced on an Illumina HiSeq 2500 with 250-bp paired-end reads. The authors processed their data as follows. Trimmomatic v0.33 was used to quality-trim the reads, and FLASH v1.2.11 was used to merge paired reads so that full CDR3 sequences could be recovered. MiGEC v1.2.1b assigned V, D and J germline segments to the rearranged TCRbeta sequences. VDJtools v1.0.0 computed clonotype statistics and Shannon-Wiener diversity indices. To reduce sampling bias, subsequent analyses other than the diversity analysis used only the 250 most abundant clonotypes in each sample. TCRdb cleaned the public reads at Q25 with fastp, built clones with MiXCR and kept in-frame beta chains. Rows are unified per CDR3 protein, each entry keeping the most common DNA and genes. TCRdb, not the authors, supplied the V and J calls. Recorded for this sample are approximately 110,000 distinct CDR3 sequences; 60% to 75% of them occurred a single time. Jointly, the top ten make up 7% to 10% of the sample.

Without any cell sorting, total RNA and DNA were extracted together from 20-30 mg of bulk tissue using the AllPrep DNA/RNA mini kit. Surgical resection was performed in China between late 2015 and March 2016 on about 5 patients with histopathologically diagnosed primary liver carcinoma. Patients had chronic HBV infection and were treatment-naive at sampling. Each tumor was sampled at five spatially separated regions: the superior, inferior, left-lateral and right-lateral poles and the tumor centre. More than 90% viable tumor cells were found by histology in every tumor sample. Each fresh piece of tumor and adjacent tissue was cut in two, with one half stored in RNAlater at -80 degrees C and the other half sent for histology. Sequences SGHDT (CDR1) and YYEEEE (CDR2) are obtained from the germline V gene. At the junction V is shortened by 0 bases and J by 5 bases, with 14 bases in between. Including the terminal cysteine and phenylalanine, the CDR3 comprises 15 residues. Only the CDR3 part of the read is kept: 45 bases, read in frame from the first base.

The sequence joins TRBV5-6 to TRBJ1-1, and the D gene may be TRBD1, 6 bases matching. Source material: liver tumor tissue from sampling region 3. Read against the paper, the sample's cell subset or site label means: tumor region T3, left-lateral pole. This receptor was taken from a woman in her sixties with primary liver carcinoma and hepatitis B virus infection. The nucleotides are TGTGCCAGCAGCTTGGGGTGGGGGCCGGGGACTGAAGCTTTCTTT. Translated, it gives CASSLGWGPGTEAFF.